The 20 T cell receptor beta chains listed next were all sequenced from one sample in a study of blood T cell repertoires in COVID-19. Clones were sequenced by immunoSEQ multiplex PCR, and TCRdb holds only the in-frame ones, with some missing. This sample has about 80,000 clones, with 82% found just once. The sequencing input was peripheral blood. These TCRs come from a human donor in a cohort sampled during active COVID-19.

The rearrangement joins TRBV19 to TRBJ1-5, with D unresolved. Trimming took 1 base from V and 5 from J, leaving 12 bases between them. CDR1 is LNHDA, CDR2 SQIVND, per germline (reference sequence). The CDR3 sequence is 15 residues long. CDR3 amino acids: CASSIGTQIYQPQHF. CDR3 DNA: TGTGCCAGTAGTATAGGTACACAGATATATCAGCCCCAGCATTTT.

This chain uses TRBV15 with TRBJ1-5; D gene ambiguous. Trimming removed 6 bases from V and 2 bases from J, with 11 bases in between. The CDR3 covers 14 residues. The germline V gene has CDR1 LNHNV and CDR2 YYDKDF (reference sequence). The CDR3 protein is CATRTGVGNQPQHF. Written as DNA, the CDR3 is TGTGCCACCAGAACCGGGGTTGGCAATCAGCCCCAGCATTTT.

This CDR3 reads CASSQGGQGNEQYF. The CDR3 DNA follows: TGTGCCAGCTCGCAGGGAGGGCAGGGGAACGAGCAGTACTTC. This chain connects TRBV18 to TRBJ2-7, with D maybe TRBD2 (7 bases). Germline V CDR1 and CDR2: KGHSH, LQKENI. V was trimmed by 6 bases and J by 5 bases, leaving 17 bases between them. This CDR3 contains 14 residues.

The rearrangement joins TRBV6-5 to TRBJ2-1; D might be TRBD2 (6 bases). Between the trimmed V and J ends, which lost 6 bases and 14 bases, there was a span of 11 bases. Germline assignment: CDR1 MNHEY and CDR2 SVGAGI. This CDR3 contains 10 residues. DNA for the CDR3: TGTGCCAGCAGGGAGGGAGGAGAGTTCTTC. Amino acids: CASREGGEFF.

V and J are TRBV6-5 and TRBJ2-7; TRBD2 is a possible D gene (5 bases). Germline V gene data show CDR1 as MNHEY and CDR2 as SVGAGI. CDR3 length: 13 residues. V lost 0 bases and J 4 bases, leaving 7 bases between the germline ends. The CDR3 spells CASSYSRGYEQYF. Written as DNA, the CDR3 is TGTGCCAGCAGTTACTCCCGGGGTTACGAGCAGTACTTC.

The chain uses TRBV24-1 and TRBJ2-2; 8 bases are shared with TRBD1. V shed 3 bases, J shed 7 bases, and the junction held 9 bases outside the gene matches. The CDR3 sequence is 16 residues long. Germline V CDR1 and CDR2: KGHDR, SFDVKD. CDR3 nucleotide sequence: TGTGCCACCAGTGATGCGACAGGGGATATTAACGGGGAGCTGTTTTTT. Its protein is CATSDATGDINGELFF.

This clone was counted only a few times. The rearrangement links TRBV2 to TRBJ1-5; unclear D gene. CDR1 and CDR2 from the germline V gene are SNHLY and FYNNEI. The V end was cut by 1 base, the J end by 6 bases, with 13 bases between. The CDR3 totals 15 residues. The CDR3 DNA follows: TGTGCCAGCAGTGAAGGGACGGGGAGATTTCAGCCCCAGCATTTT. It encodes CASSEGTGRFQPQHF.

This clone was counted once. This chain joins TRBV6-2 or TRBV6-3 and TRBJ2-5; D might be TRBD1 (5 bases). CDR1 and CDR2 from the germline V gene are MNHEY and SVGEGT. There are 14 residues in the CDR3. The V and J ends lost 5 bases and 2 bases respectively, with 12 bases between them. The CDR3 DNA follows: TGTGCCAGCAGTCCGACAGTAATACAAGAGACCCAGTACTTC. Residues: CASSPTVIQETQYF.

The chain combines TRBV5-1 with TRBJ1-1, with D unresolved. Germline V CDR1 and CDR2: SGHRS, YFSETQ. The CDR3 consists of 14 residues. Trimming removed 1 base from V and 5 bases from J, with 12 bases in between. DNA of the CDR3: TGCGCCAGCAGCTTGAACGGGGAAATAACTGAAGCTTTCTTT. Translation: CASSLNGEITEAFF.

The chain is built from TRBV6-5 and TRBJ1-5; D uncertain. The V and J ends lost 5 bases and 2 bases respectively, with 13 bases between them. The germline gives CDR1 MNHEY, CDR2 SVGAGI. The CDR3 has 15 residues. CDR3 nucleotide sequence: TGTGCCAGCAGTCCGTGGCAGAACCGCAATCAGCCCCAGCATTTT. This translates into CASSPWQNRNQPQHF.

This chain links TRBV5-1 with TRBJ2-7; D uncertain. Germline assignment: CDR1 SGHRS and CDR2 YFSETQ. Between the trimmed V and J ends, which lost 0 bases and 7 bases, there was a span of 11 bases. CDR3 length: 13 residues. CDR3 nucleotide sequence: TGCGCCAGCAGCTTGGAGTCTTTAGCAGAGCAGTACTTC. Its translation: CASSLESLAEQYF.

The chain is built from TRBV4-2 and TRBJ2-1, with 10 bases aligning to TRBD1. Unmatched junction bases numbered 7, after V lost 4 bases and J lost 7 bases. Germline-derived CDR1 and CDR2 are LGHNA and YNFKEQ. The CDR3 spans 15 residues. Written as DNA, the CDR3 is TGTGCCAGCAGCCCTGGGACAGGGGATAGGAATGAGCAGTTCTTC. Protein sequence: CASSPGTGDRNEQFF.

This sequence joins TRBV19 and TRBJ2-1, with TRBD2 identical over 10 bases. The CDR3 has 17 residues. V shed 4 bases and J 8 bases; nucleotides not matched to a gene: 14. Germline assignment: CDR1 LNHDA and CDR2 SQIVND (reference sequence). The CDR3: CASSTDKIAGGLDEQFF. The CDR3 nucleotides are TGTGCCAGTAGTACTGACAAAATAGCGGGGGGTCTCGATGAGCAGTTCTTC.

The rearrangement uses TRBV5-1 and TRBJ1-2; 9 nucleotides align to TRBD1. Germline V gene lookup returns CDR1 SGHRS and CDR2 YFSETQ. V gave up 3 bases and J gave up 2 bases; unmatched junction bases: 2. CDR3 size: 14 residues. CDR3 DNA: TGCGCCAGCAGCTATGGACAGGGGAACTATGGCTACACCTTC. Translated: CASSYGQGNYGYTF.

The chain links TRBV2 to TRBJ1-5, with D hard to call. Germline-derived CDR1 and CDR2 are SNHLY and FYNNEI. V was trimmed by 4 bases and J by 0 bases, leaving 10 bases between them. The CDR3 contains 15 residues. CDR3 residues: CASSVVLISNQPQHF. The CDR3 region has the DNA TGTGCCAGCAGTGTGGTACTCATTAGCAATCAGCCCCAGCATTTT.

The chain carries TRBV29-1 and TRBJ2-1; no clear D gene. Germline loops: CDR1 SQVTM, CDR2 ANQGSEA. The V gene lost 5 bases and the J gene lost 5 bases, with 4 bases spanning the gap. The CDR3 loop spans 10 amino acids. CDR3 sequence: CSVRDNEQFF. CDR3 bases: TGCAGCGTTCGAGACAATGAGCAGTTCTTC.

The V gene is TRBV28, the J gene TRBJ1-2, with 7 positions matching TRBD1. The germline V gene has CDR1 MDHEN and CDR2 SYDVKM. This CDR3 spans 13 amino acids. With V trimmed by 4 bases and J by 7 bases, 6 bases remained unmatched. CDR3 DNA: TGTGCCAGCAGTTGGAGGGGGCGGGGTGGCTACACCTTC. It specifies CASSWRGRGGYTF.

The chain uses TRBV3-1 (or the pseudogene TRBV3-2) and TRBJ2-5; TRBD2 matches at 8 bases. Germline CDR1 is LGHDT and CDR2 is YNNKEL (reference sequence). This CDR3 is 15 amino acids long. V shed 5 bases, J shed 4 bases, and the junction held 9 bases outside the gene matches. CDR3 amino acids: CASSRRGEVPETQYF. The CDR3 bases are TGTGCCAGCAGCAGGCGGGGGGAAGTCCCAGAGACCCAGTACTTC.

CDR3 coding DNA: TGTGCCAGCAGCCGTTGGGACAGGGCTCGCACAGATACGCAGTATTTT. This gives the protein CASSRWDRARTDTQYF. V gene TRBV14 combines with J gene TRBJ2-3; 9 bases map to TRBD1. This CDR3 spans 16 amino acids. The trim removed 4 bases at V and 1 base at J, leaving 6 bases unmatched. Germline V gene lookup returns CDR1 SGHDN and CDR2 FVKESK.

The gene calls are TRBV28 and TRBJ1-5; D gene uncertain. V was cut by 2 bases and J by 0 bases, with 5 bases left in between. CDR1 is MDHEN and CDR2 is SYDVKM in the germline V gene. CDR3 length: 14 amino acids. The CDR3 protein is CASSLQSSNQPQHF. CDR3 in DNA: TGTGCCAGCAGTTTACAGTCTAGCAATCAGCCCCAGCATTTT.